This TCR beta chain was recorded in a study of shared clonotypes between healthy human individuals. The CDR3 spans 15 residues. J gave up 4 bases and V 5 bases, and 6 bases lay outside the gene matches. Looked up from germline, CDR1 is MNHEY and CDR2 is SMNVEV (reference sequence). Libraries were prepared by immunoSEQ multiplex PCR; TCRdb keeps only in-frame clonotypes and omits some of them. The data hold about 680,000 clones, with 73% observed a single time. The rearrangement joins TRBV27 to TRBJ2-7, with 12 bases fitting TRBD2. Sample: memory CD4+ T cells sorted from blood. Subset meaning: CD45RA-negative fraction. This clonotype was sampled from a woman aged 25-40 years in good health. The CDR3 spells CASSVTSGRRYEQYF. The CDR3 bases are TGTGCCAGCAGTGTAACTAGCGGGAGGAGGTACGAGCAGTACTTC.